A selection of T cell receptor beta chains follows, all from one sample in a study of blood T cell repertoires in COVID-19. Produced via immunoSEQ multiplex PCR; TCRdb's table is partial and in-frame only. The repertoire has 250,000 to 400,000 clones, about nine tenths of them found once; the top ten carry 1.6%. Sequencing input: peripheral blood. The receptors derive from a woman under 40 with COVID-19, enrolled during active disease. CDR3s include the opening cysteine and the closing phenylalanine or tryptophan. D genes are given only for firm matches. Rows give clone size only sometimes, using once, few, many, or a class for an expanded clone.

V gene: TRBV5-1
clone size: -
CDR3 length: 14
J gene: TRBJ2-2
D gene: -
CDR3 protein: CASTEQANTGELFF
CDR3 DNA: TGCGCCAGCACCGAACAGGCGAACACCGGGGAGCTGTTTTTT

V gene: TRBV5-1
clone size: -
CDR3 length: 14
J gene: TRBJ2-3
D gene: -
CDR3 protein: CASSLVTVTDTQYF
CDR3 DNA: TGCGCCAGCAGCTTGGTTACAGTCACAGATACGCAGTATTTT

V gene: TRBV6-5
clone size: -
CDR3 length: 14
J gene: TRBJ2-1
D gene: TRBD1
CDR3 protein: CASRRTGGRSEQFF
CDR3 DNA: TGTGCCAGCAGGAGGACAGGGGGCCGTAGTGAGCAGTTCTTC

V gene: TRBV6-5
clone size: -
CDR3 length: 15
J gene: TRBJ2-2
D gene: TRBD1
CDR3 protein: CASSTGTGNTGELFF
CDR3 DNA: TGTGCCAGCAGTACCGGGACAGGGAACACCGGGGAGCTGTTTTTT

V gene: TRBV19
clone size: -
CDR3 length: 14
J gene: TRBJ1-2
D gene: -
CDR3 protein: CASSTQGGDYGYTF
CDR3 DNA: TGTGCCAGTAGCACCCAGGGAGGGGACTATGGCTACACCTTC

V gene: TRBV27
clone size: -
CDR3 length: 15
J gene: TRBJ2-5
D gene: TRBD2
CDR3 protein: CASRSGGSGEETQYF
CDR3 DNA: TGTGCCAGCAGATCCGGGGGTAGCGGGGAAGAGACCCAGTACTTC

V gene: TRBV2
clone size: -
CDR3 length: 13
J gene: TRBJ1-6
D gene: -
CDR3 protein: CASSRERDSPLHF
CDR3 DNA: TGTGCCAGCAGCCGGGAGAGAGATTCACCCCTCCACTTT

V gene: TRBV6-5
clone size: -
CDR3 length: 14
J gene: TRBJ1-6
D gene: -
CDR3 protein: CASSYGGLFSPLHF
CDR3 DNA: TGTGCCAGCAGTTACGGTGGACTCTTTTCACCCCTCCACTTT

V gene: TRBV7-8
clone size: -
CDR3 length: 15
J gene: TRBJ2-1
D gene: TRBD1
CDR3 protein: CASSFLPGGLDEQFF
CDR3 DNA: TGTGCCAGCAGCTTCCTACCAGGGGGCCTGGATGAGCAGTTCTTC

V gene: TRBV28
clone size: -
CDR3 length: 15
J gene: TRBJ1-1
D gene: -
CDR3 protein: CASSLSGTAGTEAFF
CDR3 DNA: TGTGCCAGCAGTTTAAGCGGGACGGCGGGCACTGAAGCTTTCTTT

V gene: TRBV11-2
clone size: -
CDR3 length: 12
J gene: TRBJ1-2
D gene: -
CDR3 protein: CASSLGPRGYTF
CDR3 DNA: TGTGCCAGCAGCTTAGGCCCTCGGGGCTACACCTTC

V gene: TRBV19
clone size: -
CDR3 length: 16
J gene: TRBJ2-1
D gene: TRBD1
CDR3 protein: CASSIVRGTGGNEQFF
CDR3 DNA: TGTGCCAGTAGTATAGTCAGGGGGACAGGGGGAAATGAGCAGTTCTTC

V gene: TRBV2
clone size: -
CDR3 length: 14
J gene: TRBJ1-5
D gene: -
CDR3 protein: CASSPNRDNQPQHF
CDR3 DNA: TGTGCCAGCAGTCCTAACAGGGACAATCAGCCCCAGCATTTT

V gene: TRBV5-8
clone size: -
CDR3 length: 14
J gene: TRBJ2-1
D gene: -
CDR3 protein: CASSFEGPSWVQFF
CDR3 DNA: TGTGCCAGCAGCTTCGAGGGTCCCTCCTGGGTGCAGTTCTTC

V gene: TRBV12-3/TRBV12-4
clone size: -
CDR3 length: 12
J gene: TRBJ1-2
D gene: -
CDR3 protein: CASSQTGTGYTF
CDR3 DNA: TGTGCCAGCAGTCAGACAGGTACCGGCTACACCTTC

V gene: TRBV6-5
clone size: -
CDR3 length: 11
J gene: TRBJ1-1
D gene: -
CDR3 protein: CASRGATGAFF
CDR3 DNA: TGTGCCAGCAGGGGGGCGACCGGAGCTTTCTTT

V gene: TRBV3-1/TRBV3-2
clone size: -
CDR3 length: 15
J gene: TRBJ1-2
D gene: -
CDR3 protein: CASSRSDRGINGYTF
CDR3 DNA: TGTGCCAGCAGCCGCAGTGATCGGGGGATCAATGGCTACACCTTC

V gene: TRBV2
clone size: -
CDR3 length: 15
J gene: TRBJ2-1
D gene: TRBD2
CDR3 protein: CASRKRGATYNEQFF
CDR3 DNA: TGTGCCAGCCGCAAGCGGGGGGCAACTTACAATGAGCAGTTCTTC

V gene: TRBV4-2
clone size: once
CDR3 length: 17
J gene: TRBJ1-2
D gene: -
CDR3 protein: CASSQNTNLRAIYGYTF
CDR3 DNA: TGTGCCAGCAGCCAGAATACTAACCTCCGAGCCATCTATGGCTACACCTTC

V gene: TRBV5-5
clone size: once
CDR3 length: 13
J gene: TRBJ1-5
D gene: -
CDR3 protein: CASSLVGRKPQHF
CDR3 DNA: TGTGCCAGCAGCTTGGTAGGGAGAAAGCCCCAGCATTTT

V gene: TRBV2
clone size: -
CDR3 length: 16
J gene: TRBJ1-6
D gene: -
CDR3 protein: CASSWTSGLENSPLHF
CDR3 DNA: TGTGCCAGCAGTTGGACAAGCGGGCTAGAAAATTCACCCCTCCACTTT

V gene: TRBV2
clone size: -
CDR3 length: 12
J gene: TRBJ2-3
D gene: TRBD1
CDR3 protein: CAIDRGRDTQYF
CDR3 DNA: TGTGCCATAGACAGGGGCCGCGATACGCAGTATTTT

V gene: TRBV24-1
clone size: -
CDR3 length: 16
J gene: TRBJ2-1
D gene: TRBD1
CDR3 protein: CATGDQDRGPSNEQFF
CDR3 DNA: TGTGCCACCGGTGACCAGGACAGGGGGCCTAGCAATGAGCAGTTCTTC

V gene: TRBV6-6
clone size: many
CDR3 length: 14
J gene: TRBJ2-7
D gene: TRBD1
CDR3 protein: CASRTSGQSYEQYF
CDR3 DNA: TGTGCCAGCAGGACCTCGGGACAGTCCTACGAGCAGTACTTC

V gene: TRBV7-2
clone size: once
CDR3 length: 15
J gene: TRBJ1-1
D gene: -
CDR3 protein: CASSLSFRRDTEAFF
CDR3 DNA: TGTGCCAGCAGCTTATCATTTCGCAGGGACACTGAAGCTTTCTTT

V gene: TRBV4-1
clone size: -
CDR3 length: 15
J gene: TRBJ1-1
D gene: TRBD1
CDR3 protein: CASRVGDRAYTEAFF
CDR3 DNA: TGCGCCAGCAGAGTTGGGGACAGGGCCTACACTGAAGCTTTCTTT

V gene: TRBV4-1
clone size: -
CDR3 length: 17
J gene: TRBJ2-1
D gene: TRBD2
CDR3 protein: CASSQVRLAGTYNEQFF
CDR3 DNA: TGCGCCAGCAGCCAAGTACGTCTAGCGGGGACATACAATGAGCAGTTCTTC

V gene: TRBV7-9
clone size: -
CDR3 length: 12
J gene: TRBJ1-1
D gene: -
CDR3 protein: CASSLSRDPAFF
CDR3 DNA: TGTGCCAGCAGCTTAAGCAGGGATCCCGCTTTCTTT

V gene: TRBV2
clone size: few
CDR3 length: 14
J gene: TRBJ1-5
D gene: TRBD1
CDR3 protein: CASSPDRGNQPQHF
CDR3 DNA: TGTGCCAGCAGTCCGGACAGGGGAAATCAGCCCCAGCATTTT

V gene: TRBV28
clone size: -
CDR3 length: 15
J gene: TRBJ1-2
D gene: TRBD1
CDR3 protein: CASRTTGGANYGYTF
CDR3 DNA: TGTGCCAGCAGAACGACAGGGGGAGCTAACTATGGCTACACCTTC

V gene: TRBV18
clone size: -
CDR3 length: 13
J gene: TRBJ1-1
D gene: -
CDR3 protein: CASSSSGDTEAFF
CDR3 DNA: TGTGCCAGCTCGAGTAGCGGGGACACTGAAGCTTTCTTT

V gene: TRBV27
clone size: -
CDR3 length: 13
J gene: TRBJ2-2
D gene: TRBD2
CDR3 protein: CASKTGEGGELFF
CDR3 DNA: TGTGCCAGCAAAACGGGGGAGGGCGGGGAGCTGTTTTTT

V gene: TRBV7-4
clone size: -
CDR3 length: 21
J gene: TRBJ2-1
D gene: -
CDR3 protein: CASSSNRSDPPMNNSYNEQFF
CDR3 DNA: TGTGCCAGCAGCTCGAACAGGAGCGACCCCCCGATGAACAATTCCTACAATGAGCAGTTCTTC

V gene: TRBV19
clone size: -
CDR3 length: 14
J gene: TRBJ2-3
D gene: -
CDR3 protein: CASSEGGSTDTQYF
CDR3 DNA: TGTGCCAGTAGTGAGGGGGGGAGCACAGATACGCAGTATTTT

V gene: TRBV2
clone size: -
CDR3 length: 14
J gene: TRBJ2-5
D gene: -
CDR3 protein: CASRSLGGQETQYF
CDR3 DNA: TGTGCCAGCAGGTCCCTGGGGGGACAAGAGACCCAGTACTTC

V gene: TRBV6-5
clone size: -
CDR3 length: 12
J gene: TRBJ1-6
D gene: TRBD1
CDR3 protein: CASSYRGRPLHF
CDR3 DNA: TGTGCCAGCAGTTACAGGGGGCGGCCCCTCCACTTT

V gene: TRBV5-1
clone size: -
CDR3 length: 12
J gene: TRBJ1-1
D gene: -
CDR3 protein: CASSQKRNEAFF
CDR3 DNA: TGCGCCAGCAGCCAAAAGCGGAATGAAGCTTTCTTT

V gene: TRBV1
clone size: -
CDR3 length: 14
J gene: TRBJ1-1
D gene: -
CDR3 protein: CTSSRAGENTEAFF
CDR3 DNA: TGCACCAGCAGCCGGGCAGGGGAGAACACTGAAGCTTTCTTT

V gene: TRBV10-2
clone size: -
CDR3 length: 13
J gene: TRBJ1-5
D gene: -
CDR3 protein: CASSESPGLPQHF
CDR3 DNA: TGCGCCAGCAGTGAGTCCCCCGGGTTGCCCCAGCATTTT